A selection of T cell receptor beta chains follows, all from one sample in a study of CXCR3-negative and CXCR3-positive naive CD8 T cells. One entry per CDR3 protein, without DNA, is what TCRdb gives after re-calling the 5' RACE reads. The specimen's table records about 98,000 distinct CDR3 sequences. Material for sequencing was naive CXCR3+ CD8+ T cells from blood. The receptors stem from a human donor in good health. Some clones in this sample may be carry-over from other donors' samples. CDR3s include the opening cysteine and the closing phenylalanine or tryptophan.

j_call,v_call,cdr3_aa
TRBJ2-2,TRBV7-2,CASSLSGLSGLFF
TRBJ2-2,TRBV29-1,CSVERSGGELFF
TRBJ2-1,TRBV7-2,CASSLGDRRSNNEQFF
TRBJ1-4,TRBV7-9,CASSPTTGYEKLFF
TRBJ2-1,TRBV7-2,CASSLVRDEQFF
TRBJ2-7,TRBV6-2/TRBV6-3,CASSSGTGVSYEQYF
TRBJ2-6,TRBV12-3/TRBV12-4,CASSLAQVRSSGANVLTF
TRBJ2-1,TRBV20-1,CSATAGVAYNEQFF
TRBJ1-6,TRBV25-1,CASSGQGQLHF
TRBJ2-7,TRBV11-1,CASSLNTWGGIGAEQYF
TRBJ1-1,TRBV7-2,CASSQPGTRVAFF
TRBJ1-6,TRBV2,CASSDVAGTPMYSPLHF
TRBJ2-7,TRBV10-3,CAIQGSYEQYF
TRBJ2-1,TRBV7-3,CASSLGSPHEQFF
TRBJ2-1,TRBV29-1,CSVIDRGSPYEQYF
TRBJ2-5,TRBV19,CASRAGTRGEDTQYF
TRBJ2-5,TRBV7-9,CASSLPSEETQYF
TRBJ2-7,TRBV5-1,CASSLGVGRPSYEQYF
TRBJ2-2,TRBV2,CAKKRLAGVSSGELFF
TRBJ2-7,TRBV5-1,CASSGTSGPRNFYEQYF
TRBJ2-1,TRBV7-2,CASSLGLAGVNNEQFF
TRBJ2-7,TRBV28,CASMDGSSYEQYF
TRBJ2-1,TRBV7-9,CASSLPRDNEQFF
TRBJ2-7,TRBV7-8,CASSHRDGYEQYF
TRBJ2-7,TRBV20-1,CSARQLTSEQYF
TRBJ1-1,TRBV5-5,CASSPHASTEAFF
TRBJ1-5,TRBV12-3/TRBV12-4,CASSLMRDQPQHF
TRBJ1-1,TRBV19,CASSIKGNTEAFF
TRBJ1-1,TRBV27,CASGDSMNTEAFF
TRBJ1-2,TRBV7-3,CASSLPPSRRQGSIGYTF
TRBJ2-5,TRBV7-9,CASSARTDQETQYF
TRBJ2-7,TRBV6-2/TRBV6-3,CASSYSSGIAYEQYF
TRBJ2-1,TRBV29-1,CSVRFPGLTGNEQFF
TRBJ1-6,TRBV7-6,CASSRTAESSYDSPLHF
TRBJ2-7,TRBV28,CASMNRGHYEQYF
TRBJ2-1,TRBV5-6,CASSLRAGVEQFF
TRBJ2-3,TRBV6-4,CASSDSTGGPDTQYF
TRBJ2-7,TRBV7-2,CASSLDGFSYEQYF
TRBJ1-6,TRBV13,CASSLAPTGLANSPLHF
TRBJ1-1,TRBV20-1,CSARADTNTEAFF
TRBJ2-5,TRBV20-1,CSARGINERGRFSQEETQYF
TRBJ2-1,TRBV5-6,CASSFQRGVYVDEQFF
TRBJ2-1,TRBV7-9,CASSFSGGIYNEQFF
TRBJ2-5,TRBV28,CASSQPRAGRETQYF
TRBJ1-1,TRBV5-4,CASSPRNMNTEAFF
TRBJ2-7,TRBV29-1,CSVHVTGDYEQYF
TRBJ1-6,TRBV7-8,CASSLNRSGSPLHF
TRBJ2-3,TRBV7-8,CASSPYGPTGGLYRTDTQYF
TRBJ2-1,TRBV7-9,CASSAPGGSYNEQFF
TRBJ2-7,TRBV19,CASSPWQGVDEQYF
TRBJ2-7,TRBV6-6,CASSQNTWTGSDEQYF